This T cell receptor beta chain appears in the sequencing data of a study of CD8 T cells in ankylosing spondylitis. One entry per CDR3 protein, called by TCRdb with MiXCR from the 5' RACE reads. The sample yields 300,000 to 400,000 distinct CDR3 sequences, approximately 10% seen once. V was trimmed by 5 bases and J by 4 bases, leaving 14 bases between them. The CDR3 has 14 amino acids. In germline, CDR1 is SGHRS, CDR2 YFSETQ. This clonotype was recorded many times. The receptor was derived from a female donor with ankylosing spondylitis or in good health (not recorded which). Material: blood, either unsorted or a sorted T cell fraction (not recorded which). The chain has TRBV5-1 and TRBJ2-3; D is unclear. Here the CDR3 DNA reads TGCGCCAGCAGTCTAACTGAATCTGCAGATACGCAGTATTTT. Its protein product is CASSLTESADTQYF.